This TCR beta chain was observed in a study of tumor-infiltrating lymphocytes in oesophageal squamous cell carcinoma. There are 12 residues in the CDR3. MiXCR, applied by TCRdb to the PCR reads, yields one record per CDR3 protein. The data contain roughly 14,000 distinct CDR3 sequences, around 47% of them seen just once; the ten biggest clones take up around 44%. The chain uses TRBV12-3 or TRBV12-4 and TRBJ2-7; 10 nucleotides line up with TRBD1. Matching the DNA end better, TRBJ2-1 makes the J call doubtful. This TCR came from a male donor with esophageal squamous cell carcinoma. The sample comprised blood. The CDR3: CASSWTGGEQFF. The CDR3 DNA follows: TGTGCCAGCAGTTGGACAGGGGGTGAGCAGTTCTTC.